This T cell receptor beta chain was documented in a study of OX40 agonist ivuxolimab in advanced cancers. For the wider study: Ivuxolimab was an agonistic, fully human IgG2 monoclonal antibody directed against OX40 (CD134), a costimulatory receptor. Among the 50 to 55 dose-escalation patients, roughly 20 had hepatocellular carcinoma, 15 or so melanoma, 9 renal cell carcinoma and 9 head and neck cancer. Three dose-escalation patients achieved partial responses, one with hepatocellular carcinoma and two with cutaneous melanoma. The paper reports the monotherapy dose-escalation portion (N of about 54 patients) of the phase I ivuxolimab trial. Intravenous ivuxolimab was administered to patients every 2 weeks at six dose levels: 0.01, 0.1, 0.3, 1.5, 3 and 10 mg/kg. The point of sequencing TCRbeta in the periphery was to test whether ivuxolimab changed TCR sequence diversity and drove clonal T-cell expansion. The dose-escalation cohort was about 83% male with a mean age of about 58 years, ranging from about 23 to 85. Patients were allowed to have had prior anti-PD-1, anti-PD-L1 or anti-CTLA-4 therapy, and approximately 40% of the dose-escalation patients had been treated with checkpoint inhibitors. General study outcomes and caveats: Antigen specificity was not determined for the clonally expanded peripheral T cells. On average, CD8+ T cells showed more expanded clones than CD4+ T cells after ivuxolimab. In the 0.1-3.0 mg/kg groups, partial responders were among the patients with the lowest normalized peripheral clonal expansion, particularly in CD8+ T cells. At doses from 0.1 to 3.0 mg/kg, clonal expansion was seen in both CD4+ and CD8+ blood T cells between baseline and week 6. Low levels of normalized T-cell clonal expansion were also seen in some patients who did not respond.

To sequence the TCRbeta CDR3 region, genomic DNA was isolated from the sorted cells. TCRbeta CDR3 regions were sequenced using the immunoSEQ Assay. Sourced from immuneACCESS, this table was stored by TCRdb with only in-frame sequences that have V and J called. A share of the clones is absent; for the studies checked, an unresolved V gene accounts for under half, and the remainder has no known explanation. Across this sample there are about 100,000 clones, with approximately 90% seen only once. The leading ten clones occupy approximately 1.1% of the sample. CDR1 and CDR2, looked up from the germline V gene, are SGHTA and FQGNSA. The CDR3, from cysteine to phenylalanine, totals 14 residues. The retained sequence is limited to the CDR3, 42 bases, with the frame set at the first base. V loses 5 bases, J loses 0 bases, and the germline ends lie 11 bases apart. On this clone: The antigen it recognizes is unknown. Base qualities are not at hand, and no much larger clone is one base apart.

The trial excluded patients who had a history of autoimmune disease or were on systemic immunosuppression. Peripheral blood for TCR sequencing was collected from all dose cohorts at baseline, on cycle 4 day 1, and on cycle 7 day 1. The samples were taken from a phase I, first-in-human, multicenter, open-label dose-escalation trial of ivuxolimab. Adults with locally advanced or metastatic melanoma, renal cell carcinoma, hepatocellular carcinoma or head and neck squamous cell carcinoma were enrolled in the trial. CD4+ and CD8+ T cells were sorted separately from peripheral blood before TCR sequencing.

The receptor's source is an adult with an advanced solid tumor such as melanoma, head and neck, liver or kidney cancer. The rearrangement joined TRBV7-2 to TRBJ2-7; the D gene lacks a confident call. The material sequenced was CD4+ or CD8+ T cells sorted from blood, taken in a trial of the OX40 agonist ivuxolimab. The nucleotides are TGTGCCAGCAGCCCGTACGTTACCTCCTACGAGCAGTACTTC. The translation is CASSPYVTSYEQYF.